These T cell receptor beta chains were read from a single sample in a study of shared clonotypes between healthy human individuals. Sequencing used immunoSEQ multiplex PCR; TCRdb keeps in-frame clones, though not all of them. The data show about 1 million clones, 60% to 80% seen once. Sequenced sample: memory CD4+ T cells sorted from blood. All receptors derive from a man aged 18 to 29 in good health. Both conserved end residues are part of each CDR3. The D gene is left open where the match is weak. A clone size is listed for some rows: how often the clone was seen (once, few, many), or a class if it is expanded.

J | size | D | V | DNA | CDR3
TRBJ2-3 | NA | TRBD1 | TRBV11-2 | TGTGCCAGCAGCTTACCCGGACAGGGGAGGGTAGATACGCAGTATTTT | CASSLPGQGRVDTQYF
TRBJ2-7 | NA | NA | TRBV2 | TGTGCCAGCAGGGGGACGGACCTATCCTACGAGCAGTACTTC | CASRGTDLSYEQYF
TRBJ1-1 | NA | TRBD1 | TRBV5-1 | TGCGCCAGCACCACTAAGAACCGGGACAGCAACACTGAAGCTTTCTTT | CASTTKNRDSNTEAFF
TRBJ1-2 | NA | NA | TRBV28 | TGTGCCAGCAGTTTTCGGGGGGGCCGAGGCTACACCTTC | CASSFRGGRGYTF
TRBJ2-3 | few | NA | TRBV5-1 | TGCGCCAGCAGCGAACGGACCGGCACAGATACGCAGTATTTT | CASSERTGTDTQYF
TRBJ2-3 | few | NA | TRBV6-6 | TGTGCCAGCAGTCCGGGACTTCGCACAGATACGCAGTATTTT | CASSPGLRTDTQYF
TRBJ1-5 | NA | TRBD1 | TRBV29-1 | TGCAGCGTTTTGTTTTCGGGACAGAGCAATCAGCCCCAGCATTTT | CSVLFSGQSNQPQHF
TRBJ2-1 | NA | TRBD2 | TRBV6-4 | TGTGCCAGCAGTGACTTGGGGGAGGGAGGCATCAATGAGCAGTTCTTC | CASSDLGEGGINEQFF
TRBJ1-1 | many | TRBD1 | TRBV10-3 | TGTGCCATCAGTGATCTTCCGACAGGGGCGAGGAACACTGAAGCTTTCTTT | CAISDLPTGARNTEAFF
TRBJ1-1 | NA | TRBD1 | TRBV28 | TGTGCCATCACTCAGGACAGGGCGACTGAAGCTTTCTTT | CAITQDRATEAFF
TRBJ1-1 | few | NA | TRBV5-1 | TGCGCCAGCAGCTTCGAGGGATCTTACACTGAAGCTTTCTTT | CASSFEGSYTEAFF
TRBJ2-1 | many | TRBD1 | TRBV9 | TGTGCCAGCAGCCCCAGGACAGGGAGCTCCTACAATGAGCAGTTCTTC | CASSPRTGSSYNEQFF
TRBJ1-2 | NA | TRBD1 | TRBV6-5 | TGTGCCAGCAGGGACCGGACAGGGCGGTATGGCTACACCTTC | CASRDRTGRYGYTF
TRBJ2-1 | NA | NA | TRBV5-6 | TGTGCCAGCAGCTGGCCCGGGGCCCCGGCCTACAATGAGCAGTTCTTC | CASSWPGAPAYNEQFF
TRBJ2-4 | NA | TRBD1 | TRBV27 | TGTGCCAGCAGTTGGGGACAGCCCTCCAAAAACATTCAGTACTTC | CASSWGQPSKNIQYF
TRBJ2-7 | many | TRBD1 | TRBV10-2 | TGCGCCAGCATTTCCGGGACAGGGGGCGACGAGCAGTACTTC | CASISGTGGDEQYF
TRBJ1-3 | NA | NA | TRBV7-8 | TGTGCCAGCAGCTTAGCTTGGAGGGGTCCTGGAAACACCATATATTTT | CASSLAWRGPGNTIYF
TRBJ2-7 | once | NA | TRBV20-1 | TGCAGTGCTAGCGGGTCCTACGAGCAGTACTTC | CSASGSYEQYF
TRBJ1-1 | NA | NA | TRBV5-4 | TGTGCCAGCAGCCGGTGGGGGGTGAACACTGAAGCTTTCTTT | CASSRWGVNTEAFF
TRBJ1-4 | NA | TRBD1 | TRBV30 | TGTGCCTGGAGTGGCGGGACAGGGCGATCGGAAAAACTGTTTTTT | CAWSGGTGRSEKLFF
TRBJ2-5 | once | TRBD2 | TRBV11-2 | TGTGCCAGCAGCTTAGGAGTGGCCGGGGGGCAAGAGACCCAGTACTTC | CASSLGVAGGQETQYF
TRBJ2-7 | NA | TRBD1 | TRBV28 | TGTGCCACGCGGACAGGGGCCCTCTACGAGCAGTACTTC | CATRTGALYEQYF
TRBJ2-7 | NA | NA | TRBV6-5 | TGTGCCAGCACCACCCCGAACGGGGGCTACGAGCAGTACTTC | CASTTPNGGYEQYF
TRBJ1-1 | few | NA | TRBV6-1 | TGTGCCAGCAGAACCCAAGCTCAGGGTTTCGGTGAAGCTTTCTTT | CASRTQAQGFGEAFF
TRBJ2-5 | NA | TRBD1 | TRBV11-2 | TGTGCCAGCAGCTCCTCGGACAGGGGGCAAGGGGAGACCCAGTACTTC | CASSSSDRGQGETQYF
TRBJ2-5 | few | NA | TRBV15 | TGTGCCACCAGCAGAGACGGCGAGTTGAGGGAGACCCAGTACTTC | CATSRDGELRETQYF
TRBJ2-1 | once | TRBD1 | TRBV19 | TGTGCCAGTAGTACCCACAGGGGAGATCTGGGAGTTTTCTTC | CASSTHRGDLGVFF
TRBJ2-3 | NA | TRBD1 | TRBV27 | TGTGCCAGCAGTTCTCCGGGACAGAGGACAGATACGCAGTATTTT | CASSSPGQRTDTQYF
TRBJ2-1 | once | TRBD2 | TRBV5-1 | TGCGCCAGCAGCTTGGCTGGGGGAGGGCCGGAAAATGAGCAGTTCTTC | CASSLAGGGPENEQFF
TRBJ2-6 | NA | NA | TRBV14 | TGTGCCAGCAGCCAAGGGTACGGGGCCAACGTCCTGACTTTC | CASSQGYGANVLTF
TRBJ2-7 | NA | TRBD2 | TRBV4-1 | TGCGCCAGCAGCCTGGGACTAGCGGGATGGTACGAGCAGTACTTC | CASSLGLAGWYEQYF
TRBJ1-2 | NA | TRBD1 | TRBV6-5 | TGTGCCAGCAGTTACTCATGGGACAGGGGCTACACCTTC | CASSYSWDRGYTF
TRBJ1-2 | NA | NA | TRBV15 | TGTGCCACCAGCAGAGATCGGGGAGGAGGGAATATTATTTATGGCTACACCTTC | CATSRDRGGGNIIYGYTF
TRBJ1-5 | few | NA | TRBV7-6 | TGTGCCAGCAGCAGCAGACAGAATCAGCCCCAGCATTTT | CASSSRQNQPQHF
TRBJ2-3 | NA | TRBD1 | TRBV5-8 | TGTGCCAGCAGCTTGGGTCAGGGGGGCACAGATACGCAGTATTTT | CASSLGQGGTDTQYF
TRBJ1-2 | NA | NA | TRBV6-5 | TGTGCCAGCAGTTCCAGCCTTAGGGTCGTACCGGAGGGCTACACCTTC | CASSSSLRVVPEGYTF
TRBJ2-5 | once | NA | TRBV5-6 | TGTGCCAGCAGCGGACTATGGGAGACCCAGTACTTC | CASSGLWETQYF
TRBJ2-2 | NA | NA | TRBV19 | TGTGCCAGTAAAGGTTGGCAGATCACCGGGGAGCTGTTTTTT | CASKGWQITGELFF
TRBJ2-7 | once | NA | TRBV28 | TGTGCCAGCAGTTTGGGCCTAGCAGCCTACGAGCAGTACTTC | CASSLGLAAYEQYF
TRBJ2-3 | few | NA | TRBV7-3 | TGTGCCAGCAGCTTAACCCAGGGAGCAGATACGCAGTATTTT | CASSLTQGADTQYF
TRBJ1-5 | NA | NA | TRBV19 | TGTGCCAGTGAGCCCCGGGGCAATCAGCCCCAGCATTTT | CASEPRGNQPQHF
TRBJ2-5 | NA | TRBD1 | TRBV5-1 | TGCGCCAGCAGCCCGGACAGGTTAGAGACCCAGTACTTC | CASSPDRLETQYF
TRBJ1-6 | many | NA | TRBV25-1 | TGTGCCAGCAGTGAACTCGGGCACTCACCCCTCCACTTT | CASSELGHSPLHF
TRBJ2-5 | NA | NA | TRBV6-1 | TGTGCCAGCCAGAGGGAGACCCAGTACTTC | CASQRETQYF
TRBJ1-1 | NA | TRBD1 | TRBV6-1 | TGTGCCACCAGGACAGGGTGGGGCCTGAACACTGAAGCTTTCTTT | CATRTGWGLNTEAFF
TRBJ2-5 | NA | TRBD2 | TRBV7-8 | TGTGCCAGCAGCCCCGGGAGGACATCACCGAAAGAGACCCAGTACTTC | CASSPGRTSPKETQYF
TRBJ2-2 | NA | NA | TRBV6-1 | TGTGCCAGCACAGTTAGGTTTAAGGCCGGGGAGCTGTTTTTT | CASTVRFKAGELFF
TRBJ2-3 | NA | TRBD2 | TRBV7-2 | TGTGCCAGCAGCTTAGACACGGGGGGGCTGACAGATACGCAGTATTTT | CASSLDTGGLTDTQYF
TRBJ1-5 | NA | NA | TRBV28 | TGTGCCAGCGGAATCCCTAACAATCAGCCCCAGCATTTT | CASGIPNNQPQHF
TRBJ2-7 | NA | TRBD2 | TRBV15 | TGTGCCACCAGCGCGGGACTAGCGGGGGGCGAGCAGTACTTC | CATSAGLAGGEQYF
TRBJ2-3 | NA | TRBD1 | TRBV5-1 | TGCGCCAGCAGCCGCAGGGGGCCTGGGAGCACAGATACGCAGTATTTT | CASSRRGPGSTDTQYF
TRBJ2-7 | NA | NA | TRBV6-1 | TGTGCCAGCAATAGTAACGCCAGTCCCCCCTACGAGCAGTACTTC | CASNSNASPPYEQYF
TRBJ1-2 | NA | TRBD1 | TRBV6-5 | TGTGCCAGTACGAAGGGACAGGAGAACTATGGCTACACCTTC | CASTKGQENYGYTF
TRBJ1-6 | NA | NA | TRBV4-2 | TGTGCCAGCAGCCAAGGGCTTCGCGGGGATAGGAAGGGTTCACCCCTCCACTTT | CASSQGLRGDRKGSPLHF
TRBJ2-1 | NA | TRBD2 | TRBV19 | TGTGCCAGTAGTATAACAGGGACCGGGACTAGCGGGAGAATTAAGTACAATGAGCAGTTCTTC | CASSITGTGTSGRIKYNEQFF
TRBJ1-1 | few | NA | TRBV5-1 | TGCGCCAGCAGCTTGGATGGGTTCCAGGGTGAAGCTTTCTTT | CASSLDGFQGEAFF
TRBJ1-2 | NA | NA | TRBV10-3 | TGTGCCATCAGTGTGGGAGGAACTGCCTCTAACTATGGCTACACCTTC | CAISVGGTASNYGYTF
TRBJ1-3 | many | NA | TRBV27 | TGTGCCAGCAGTTTAAGGGAAGGCTACACCATATATTTT | CASSLREGYTIYF
TRBJ2-1 | few | NA | TRBV4-2 | TGTGCCAGCAGCCAGGGAGGGACAATCTCCTACAATGAGCAGTTCTTC | CASSQGGTISYNEQFF